This TCR beta chain was recovered during a study of T cells after yellow fever vaccination. Whole-study results and caveats: Reappearing after the booster were most of the clones from primary vaccination (96% CD4, roughly 86% CD8). Researchers cautioned that FACS-sorted repertoires could harbor abundant clonotypes contaminating from the bulk population. A minor fraction of clonotypes spanned both CD4 and CD8 compartments.

There are many counts of this clonotype. What it recognizes is unknown. TCRdb re-derived calls from the 5' RACE reads in MiXCR, one entry per CDR3 protein. This repertoire shows about 350,000 distinct CDR3 sequences, roughly 10% found once; its top ten account for less than 20%. Germline V lookup: CDR1 SQVTM, CDR2 ANQGSEA. This CDR3 has 13 amino acids. This specimen was PBMCs, taken on the day of the first yellow fever vaccination. The origin of this receptor is a man aged 18 to 30 who received the YFV17D yellow fever vaccine. This chain joins TRBV29-1 and TRBJ1-1; D is unclear. The CDR3 loop reads CSAIGAGPTEAFF. The CDR3 nucleotides read TGCAGTGCCATCGGTGCAGGCCCCACTGAAGCTTTCTTT.